This record concerns one TCR beta chain sequence. This entry belongs to a study of Graves' ophthalmopathy and Graves' hyperthyroidism. Certain patients, namely those with other autoimmune diseases, uncontrolled infections, pregnancy or lactation, were excluded. Orbital computed tomography, thyroid ultrasound, TRAb, serum thyroxine and clinical symptoms formed the basis of diagnosis. The germline V gene has CDR1 MRHNA and CDR2 SNTAGT. V gave up 4 bases and J gave up 5 bases; unmatched junction bases: 1. The CDR3 covers 13 residues. The authors amplified TCR beta CDR3 regions, and they did so from RNA transcripts for repertoire sequencing. An initial RT-PCR round employing HTBI primers preceded a second-round multiplex PCR. TCRdb re-analysed the multiplex PCR reads in MiXCR, keeping a single row per CDR3 protein. Among over 40,000 distinct CDR3 sequences, 50% were seen once, and the ten largest hold about 24%.

Source material: peripheral blood. This receptor was identified in an adult man with Graves' ophthalmopathy. The V gene is TRBV6-4, the J gene TRBJ2-1; 8 positions agree with TRBD2. This CDR3 is CASSAGGHNEQFF. As DNA, the CDR3 is TGTGCCAGCAGTGCGGGGGGGCACAATGAGCAGTTCTTC.